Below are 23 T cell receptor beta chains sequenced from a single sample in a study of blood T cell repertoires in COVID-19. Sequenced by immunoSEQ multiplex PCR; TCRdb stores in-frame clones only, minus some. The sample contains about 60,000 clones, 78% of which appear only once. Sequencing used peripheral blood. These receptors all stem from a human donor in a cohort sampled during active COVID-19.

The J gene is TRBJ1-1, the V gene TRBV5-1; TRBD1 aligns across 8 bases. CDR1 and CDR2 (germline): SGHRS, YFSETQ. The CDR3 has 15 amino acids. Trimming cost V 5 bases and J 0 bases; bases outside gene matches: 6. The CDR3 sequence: CASRRAGGLNTEAFF. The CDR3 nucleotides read TGCGCCAGCAGAAGGGCAGGGGGCCTGAACACTGAAGCTTTCTTT.

The CDR3 here is CASSLKGPFSGNTIYF. The CDR3, as DNA: TGTGCCAGCAGCTTAAAGGGGCCCTTCTCTGGAAACACCATATATTTT. The rearrangement uses TRBV7-3 and TRBJ1-3; maybe TRBD1 (5 bases). Trimming pared 1 base from V and 0 bases from J, leaving 10 bases between. Looked up from germline, CDR1 is SGHTA and CDR2 is FQGTGA. This CDR3 is built from 16 residues.

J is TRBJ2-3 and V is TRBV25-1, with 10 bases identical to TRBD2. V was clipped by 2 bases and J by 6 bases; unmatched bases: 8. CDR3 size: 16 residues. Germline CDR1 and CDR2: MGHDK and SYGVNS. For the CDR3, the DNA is TGTGCCAGCAGTGAAGCGAAAGGACTAGCGGAGGATACGCAGTATTTT. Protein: CASSEAKGLAEDTQYF. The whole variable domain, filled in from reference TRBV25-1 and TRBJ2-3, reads EADIYQTPRYLVIGTGKKITLECSQTMGHDKMYWYQQDPGMELHLIHYSYGVNSTEKGDLSSESTVSRIRTEHFPLTLESARPSHTSQYLCASSEAKGLAEDTQYFGPGTRLTVL.

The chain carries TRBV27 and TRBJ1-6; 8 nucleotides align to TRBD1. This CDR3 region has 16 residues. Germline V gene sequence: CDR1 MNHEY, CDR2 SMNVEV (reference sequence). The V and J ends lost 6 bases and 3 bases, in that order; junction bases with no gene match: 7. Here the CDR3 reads CASRADREGYNSPLHF. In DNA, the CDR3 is TGTGCCAGCAGGGCGGACAGGGAAGGCTATAATTCACCCCTCCACTTT.

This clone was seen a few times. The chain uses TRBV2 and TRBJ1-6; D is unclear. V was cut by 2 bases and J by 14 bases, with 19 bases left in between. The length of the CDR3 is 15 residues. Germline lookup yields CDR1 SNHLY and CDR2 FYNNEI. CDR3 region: CASSEYGVGGSALHF. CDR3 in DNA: TGTGCCAGCAGTGAATATGGCGTCGGCGGTTCGGCCCTCCACTTT.

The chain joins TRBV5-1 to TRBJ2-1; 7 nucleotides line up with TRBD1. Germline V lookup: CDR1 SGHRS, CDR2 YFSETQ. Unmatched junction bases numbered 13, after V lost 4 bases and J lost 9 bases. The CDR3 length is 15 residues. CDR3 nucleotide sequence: TGCGCCAGCAGCACGGACAGGTCCGGGTTAGGTGAGCAGTTCTTC. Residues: CASSTDRSGLGEQFF.

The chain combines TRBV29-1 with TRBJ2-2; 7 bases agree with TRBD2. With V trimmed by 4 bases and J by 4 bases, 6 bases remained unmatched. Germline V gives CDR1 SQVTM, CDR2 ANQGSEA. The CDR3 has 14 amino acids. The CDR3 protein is CSVGGGIVTGELFF. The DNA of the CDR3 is TGCAGCGTTGGGGGAGGGATAGTCACCGGGGAGCTGTTTTTT.

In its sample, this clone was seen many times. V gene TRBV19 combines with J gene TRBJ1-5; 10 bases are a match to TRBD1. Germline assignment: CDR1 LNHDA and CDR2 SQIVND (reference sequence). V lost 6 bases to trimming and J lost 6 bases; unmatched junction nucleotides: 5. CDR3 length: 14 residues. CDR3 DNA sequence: TGTGCCAGTAGAGGGACAGGGGAGTCTCAGCCCCAGCATTTT. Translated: CASRGTGESQPQHF.

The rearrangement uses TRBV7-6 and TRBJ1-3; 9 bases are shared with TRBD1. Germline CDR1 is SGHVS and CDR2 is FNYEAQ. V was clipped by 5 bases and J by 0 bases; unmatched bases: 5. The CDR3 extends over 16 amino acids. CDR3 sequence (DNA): TGTGCCAGCAGCGAGGGACAGGGATACTCTGGAAACACCATATATTTT. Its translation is CASSEGQGYSGNTIYF.

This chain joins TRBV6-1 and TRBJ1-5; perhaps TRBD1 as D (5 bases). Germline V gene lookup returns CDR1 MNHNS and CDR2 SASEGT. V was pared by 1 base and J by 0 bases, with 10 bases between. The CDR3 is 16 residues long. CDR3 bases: TGTGCCAGCAGTGAAGGGGCAGGGAATAGCAATCAGCCCCAGCATTTT. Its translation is CASSEGAGNSNQPQHF.

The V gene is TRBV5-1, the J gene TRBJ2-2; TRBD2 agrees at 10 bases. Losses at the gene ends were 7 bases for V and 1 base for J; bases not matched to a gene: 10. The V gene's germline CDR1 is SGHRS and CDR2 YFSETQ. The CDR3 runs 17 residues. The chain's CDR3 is CASRTSSGSQNTGELFF. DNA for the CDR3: TGCGCCAGCCGGACGTCTAGCGGGAGCCAGAACACCGGGGAGCTGTTTTTT.

The CDR3 DNA is TGTGCCAGCAGGGTCGGCTCCTATAATTCACCCCTCCACTTT. It is translated as CASRVGSYNSPLHF. The chain uses TRBV2 and TRBJ1-6, with D hard to call. The CDR3 is made up of 14 amino acids. Trimming left V 6 bases short and J 0 bases short, with 6 bases between. Per the germline V gene, CDR1 is SNHLY and CDR2 is FYNNEI. Variable domain in full (rest from reference TRBV2 and TRBJ1-6): EPEVTQTPSHQVTQMGQEVILRCVPISNHLYFYWYRQILGQKVEFLVSFYNNEISEKSEIFDDQFSVERPDGSNFTLKIRSTKLEDSAMYFCASRVGSYNSPLHFGNGTRLTVT.

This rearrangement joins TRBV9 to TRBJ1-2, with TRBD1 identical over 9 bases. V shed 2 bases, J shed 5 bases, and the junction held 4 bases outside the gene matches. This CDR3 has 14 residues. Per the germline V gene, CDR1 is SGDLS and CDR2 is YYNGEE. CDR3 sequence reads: CASSVGTGTYGYTF. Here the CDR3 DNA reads TGTGCCAGCAGCGTCGGGACAGGGACGTATGGCTACACCTTC.

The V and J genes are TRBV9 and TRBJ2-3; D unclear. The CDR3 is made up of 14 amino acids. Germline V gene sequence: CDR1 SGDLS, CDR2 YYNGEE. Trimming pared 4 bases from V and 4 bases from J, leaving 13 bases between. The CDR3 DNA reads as TGTGCCAGCAGCCCCTCCCCGCAGGCAGATACGCAGTATTTT. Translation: CASSPSPQADTQYF.

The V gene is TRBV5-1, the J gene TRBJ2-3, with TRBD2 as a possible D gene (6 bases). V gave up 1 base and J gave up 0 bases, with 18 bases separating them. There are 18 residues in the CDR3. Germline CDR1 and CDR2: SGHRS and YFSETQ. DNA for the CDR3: TGCGCCAGCAGCTTGCTTTGGGGGGACCCAACTAGCACAGATACGCAGTATTTT. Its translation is CASSLLWGDPTSTDTQYF.

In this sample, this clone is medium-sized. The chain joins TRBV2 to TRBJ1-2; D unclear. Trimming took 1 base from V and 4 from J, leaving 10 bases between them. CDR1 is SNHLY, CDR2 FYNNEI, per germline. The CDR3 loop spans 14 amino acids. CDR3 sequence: CASSEGASLYGYTF. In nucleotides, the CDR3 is TGTGCCAGCAGTGAAGGGGCCAGCCTCTATGGCTACACCTTC.

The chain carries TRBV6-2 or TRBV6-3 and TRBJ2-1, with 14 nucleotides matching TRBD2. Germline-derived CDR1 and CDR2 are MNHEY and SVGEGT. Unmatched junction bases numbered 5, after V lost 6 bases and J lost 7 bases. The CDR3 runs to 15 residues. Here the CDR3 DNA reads TGTGCCAGCAGCGTGGGACTAGCGGGGGTAAATGAGCAGTTCTTC. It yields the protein CASSVGLAGVNEQFF.

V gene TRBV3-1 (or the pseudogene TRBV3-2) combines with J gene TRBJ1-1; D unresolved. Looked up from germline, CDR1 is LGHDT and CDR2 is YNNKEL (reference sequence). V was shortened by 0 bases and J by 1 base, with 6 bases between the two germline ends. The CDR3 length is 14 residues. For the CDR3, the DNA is TGTGCCAGCAGCCAAGACAACAGGAACACTGAAGCTTTCTTT. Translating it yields CASSQDNRNTEAFF.

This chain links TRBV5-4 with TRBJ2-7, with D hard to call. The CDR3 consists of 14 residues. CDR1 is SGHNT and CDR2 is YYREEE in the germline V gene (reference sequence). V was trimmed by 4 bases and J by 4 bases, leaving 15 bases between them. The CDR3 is CASSVRPLSYEQYF. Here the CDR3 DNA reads TGTGCCAGCAGCGTCAGGCCCCTATCTTACGAGCAGTACTTC.

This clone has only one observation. DNA of the CDR3: TGTGCCAGCAGCAGGGGCGTTTCAAGAAACACTGAAGCTTTCTTT. Translating it yields CASSRGVSRNTEAFF. The J gene is TRBJ1-1, the V gene TRBV9, with D maybe TRBD1 (5 bases). This CDR3 region has 15 residues. V was pared by 4 bases and J by 2 bases, with 15 bases between. The germline gives CDR1 SGDLS, CDR2 YYNGEE. The whole variable domain, filled in from reference TRBV9 and TRBJ1-1, reads DSGVTQTPKHLITATGQRVTLRCSPRSGDLSVYWYQQSLDQGLQFLIQYYNGEERAKGNILERFSAQQFPDLHSELNLSSLELGDSALYFCASSRGVSRNTEAFFGQGTRLTVV.

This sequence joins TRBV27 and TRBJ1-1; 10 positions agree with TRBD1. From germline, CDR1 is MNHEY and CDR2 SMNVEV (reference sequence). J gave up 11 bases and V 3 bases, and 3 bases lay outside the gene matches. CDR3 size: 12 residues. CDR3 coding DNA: TGTGCCAGCAGTTTGGGGACAGGGGCGGCTTTCTTT. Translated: CASSLGTGAAFF.

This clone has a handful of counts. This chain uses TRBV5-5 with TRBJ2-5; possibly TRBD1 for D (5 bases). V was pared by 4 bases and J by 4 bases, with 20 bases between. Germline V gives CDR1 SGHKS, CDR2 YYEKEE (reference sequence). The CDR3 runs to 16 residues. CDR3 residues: CASSDALKGQGETQYF. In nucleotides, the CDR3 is TGTGCCAGCAGCGACGCGCTCAAGGGCCAGGGAGAGACCCAGTACTTC.

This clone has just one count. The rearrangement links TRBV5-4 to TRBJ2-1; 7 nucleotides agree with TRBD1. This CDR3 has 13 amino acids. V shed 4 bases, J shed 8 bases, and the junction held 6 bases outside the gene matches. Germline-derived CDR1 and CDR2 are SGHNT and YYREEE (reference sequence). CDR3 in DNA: TGTGCCAGCAGCCCCAGAGGGGGCGATGAGCAGTTCTTC. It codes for CASSPRGGDEQFF.